These 18 T cell receptor beta chains originate from one sample sequenced in a study of T cells in Graves' hyperthyroidism and ophthalmopathy. TCR beta CDR3 regions were amplified from RNA transcripts. First-round RT-PCR targeting the TCR CDR3 was performed with the HTBI primer set. TCRdb re-derived calls from the multiplex PCR reads in MiXCR, one entry per CDR3 protein. The sample has around 190,000 distinct CDR3 sequences; roughly a sixth are singletons. Sequencing used blood. These receptors were taken from a woman aged 50 to 60 with Graves' hyperthyroidism.

This clonotype was picked up many times. In DNA form, the CDR3 reads TGTGCCAGCAGTTTGGCCAGGGGATCCACTGAAGCTTTCTTT. Translating it yields CASSLARGSTEAFF. This sequence joins TRBV12-3 or TRBV12-4 and TRBJ1-1; perhaps TRBD1 as D (6 bases). V was cut by 3 bases and J by 4 bases, with 12 bases left in between. The CDR3 extends over 14 amino acids.

The J gene is TRBJ2-1, the V gene TRBV27; a weak D match, TRBD2 (6 bases). Per the germline V gene, CDR1 is MNHEY and CDR2 is SMNVEV (reference sequence). The CDR3 contains 16 residues. V was cut by 6 bases and J by 11 bases, with 26 bases left in between. This CDR3 reads CASREAVPGVDLQQFF. DNA for the CDR3: TGTGCCAGCAGAGAGGCAGTGCCGGGAGTGGATTTACAGCAGTTCTTC.

This clonotype was counted ten times or more. V gene TRBV20-1 combines with J gene TRBJ1-1; maybe TRBD1 (5 bases). The CDR3 has 14 amino acids. Germline V gene sequence: CDR1 DFQATT, CDR2 SNEGSKA (reference sequence). The V end was cut by 4 bases, the J end by 3 bases, with 15 bases between. The CDR3, as DNA: TGCAGTGCTAAAGCGGGAGGGGCCTACACTGAAGCTTTCTTT. It encodes CSAKAGGAYTEAFF.

In this sample, this clonotype turned up a few times. The V and J genes are TRBV12-3 or TRBV12-4 and TRBJ2-1; 7 positions agree with TRBD2. The CDR3 totals 16 residues. V gave up 7 bases and J gave up 4 bases; unmatched junction bases: 13. The CDR3 sequence: CASTFGGTSEYNEQFF. The CDR3 DNA reads TGTGCCAGCACCTTTGGCGGAACTAGCGAATACAATGAGCAGTTCTTC.

The chain links TRBV20-1 to TRBJ2-7; 9 bases are a match to TRBD1. J was trimmed by 3 bases and V by 0 bases; bases with no gene match: 6. The CDR3 loop spans 15 amino acids. CDR1 and CDR2 from the germline V gene are DFQATT and SNEGSKA (reference sequence). The chain's CDR3 is CSARDGSDRGYEQYF. CDR3 DNA sequence: TGCAGTGCTAGAGATGGTTCGGACAGGGGCTACGAGCAGTACTTC.

V gene TRBV7-2 combines with J gene TRBJ1-1; D unresolved. This CDR3 is 16 amino acids long. CDR1 and CDR2 (germline): SGHTA, FQGNSA. Trimming shortened V by 0 bases and J by 0 bases, and 11 bases separated the two germline ends. The CDR3 nucleotides are TGTGCCAGCAGCTTAGCTTTCGGTCTCATGAACACTGAAGCTTTCTTT. It yields the protein CASSLAFGLMNTEAFF.

CDR3 coding DNA: TGCGCCAGCAGCTTGGAAGACAGCACTTATGGCTACACCTTC. This sequence encodes CASSLEDSTYGYTF. This chain uses TRBV5-1 with TRBJ1-2; TRBD1 is a possible D gene (5 bases). The CDR3 is 14 amino acids. Trimming removed 0 bases from V and 5 bases from J, with 11 bases in between. Germline CDR1 reads SGHRS; CDR2 reads YFSETQ.

The table lists this clonotype with a few counts. V is TRBV28 and J is TRBJ2-7, with 8 bases lining up with TRBD1. CDR1 is MDHEN, CDR2 SYDVKM, per germline. The V segment lost 5 bases and the J segment 1 base; nucleotides outside the gene matches: 10. The CDR3 has 16 amino acids. DNA for the CDR3: TGTGCCAGCAGTACGCGCATGGGACAGGCTTCCTACGAGCAGTACTTC. As protein: CASSTRMGQASYEQYF. The full variable domain, with the rest looked up from reference TRBV28 and TRBJ2-7, is DVKVTQSSRYLVKRTGEKVFLECVQDMDHENMFWYRQDPGLGLRLIYFSYDVKMKEKGDIPEGYSVSREKKERFSLILESASTNQTSMYLCASSTRMGQASYEQYFGPGTRLTVT.

This clonotype was seen many times. CDR3 DNA sequence: TGTGCCAGCAGCTCGAGCACCAATGAGCAGTTCTTC. Translating gives CASSSSTNEQFF. The rearrangement uses TRBV7-3 and TRBJ2-1; D unclear. The CDR3 runs 12 residues. CDR1 and CDR2 from the germline V gene are SGHTA and FQGTGA. V was shortened by 4 bases and J by 6 bases, with 7 bases between the two germline ends.

This clonotype was seen many times. The CDR3 DNA is TGTGCCAGCAGTACTCGGACATTTAACTATGGCTACACCTTC. Amino acid sequence: CASSTRTFNYGYTF. V and J are TRBV28 and TRBJ1-2; TRBD1 is a possible D gene (5 bases). The CDR3 is made up of 14 amino acids. Germline CDR1 and CDR2: MDHEN and SYDVKM. V was shortened by 5 bases and J by 1 base, with 11 bases between the two germline ends.

This clonotype was counted many times. This chain connects TRBV20-1 to TRBJ1-2; 10 bases map to TRBD1. The germline V gene has CDR1 DFQATT and CDR2 SNEGSKA (reference sequence). CDR3 length: 15 residues. Germline trimming cut 5 bases from V and 6 bases from J; bases unmatched to any gene: 12. The CDR3 spells CSAYHTPGTGDGYTF. The CDR3 DNA is TGCAGTGCTTATCACACTCCCGGGACAGGGGATGGCTACACCTTC.

This clonotype came up many times. This chain links TRBV20-1 with TRBJ1-2; 10 bases are a match to TRBD1. There are 14 residues in the CDR3. Trimming removed 4 bases from V and 7 bases from J; junction bases left unmatched: 9. Germline V gene sequence: CDR1 DFQATT, CDR2 SNEGSKA (reference sequence). The CDR3 spells CSANPPGQGSGYTF. CDR3 in DNA: TGCAGTGCTAACCCCCCGGGACAGGGGTCTGGCTACACCTTC.

The V call is TRBV19, the J call TRBJ1-1; no clear D gene. The CDR3 extends over 12 amino acids. Germline CDR1 is LNHDA and CDR2 is SQIVND (reference sequence). Trimming shortened V by 4 bases and J by 6 bases, and 9 bases separated the two germline ends. CDR3 residues: CASSTREPEAFF. CDR3 nucleotide sequence: TGTGCCAGTAGTACGAGGGAACCTGAAGCTTTCTTT.

This clonotype was observed a few times. The chain links TRBV5-1 to TRBJ2-1; tentatively, D is TRBD2 (5 bases). The CDR3 consists of 14 residues. Trimming stripped 0 bases from V and 5 bases from J, with 9 bases between. CDR1 and CDR2 (germline): SGHRS, YFSETQ. CDR3 DNA sequence: TGCGCCAGCAGCTTGGCCGGACTTGACAATGAGCAGTTCTTC. The encoded protein is CASSLAGLDNEQFF.

This clonotype was counted many times. This chain joins TRBV12-3 or TRBV12-4 and TRBJ1-1; perhaps TRBD1 as D (5 bases). The V and J ends lost 5 bases and 4 bases respectively, with 23 bases between them. The CDR3 sequence is 17 residues long. Written as DNA, the CDR3 is TGTGCCAGCAGTCCATCGGGGCGGATGGGAATTCTCACTGAAGCTTTCTTT. The encoded protein is CASSPSGRMGILTEAFF.

This clonotype was detected only a few times. The chain carries TRBV6-2 or TRBV6-3 and TRBJ2-3, with TRBD2 as a possible D gene (5 bases). Germline-derived CDR1 and CDR2 are MNHEY and SVGEGT. The CDR3 sequence is 15 residues long. V lost 6 bases to trimming and J lost 4 bases, with 17 bases between them. CDR3 nucleotides: TGTGCCAGCAGCCGAGGGCCATTTGGGTCAGATACGCAGTATTTT. As protein: CASSRGPFGSDTQYF.

In its sample, this clonotype was seen many times. The chain has TRBV7-9 and TRBJ1-1; D gene ambiguous. There are 13 residues in the CDR3. Looked up from germline, CDR1 is SEHNR and CDR2 is FQNEAQ (reference sequence). Trimming pared 4 bases from V and 1 base from J, leaving 7 bases between. The CDR3 DNA follows: TGTGCCAGCAGCTCTCAGCCGAACACTGAAGCTTTCTTT. Protein sequence: CASSSQPNTEAFF. The full variable domain, completed using reference TRBV7-9 and TRBJ1-1, is DTGVSQNPRHKITKRGQNVTFRCDPISEHNRLYWYRQTLGQGPEFLTYFQNEAQLEKSRLLSDRFSAERPKGSFSTLEIQRTEQGDSAMYLCASSSQPNTEAFFGQGTRLTVV.

This clonotype was counted ten times or more. This chain connects TRBV15 to TRBJ2-1, with 7 bases that match TRBD1. Per the germline V gene, CDR1 is LNHNV and CDR2 is YYDKDF (reference sequence). V lost 2 bases and J lost 7; bases outside the gene matches: 5. This CDR3 region has 14 residues. The CDR3 DNA sequence: TGTGCCACCAGCAGATCCGAACAGGGGAATGAGCAGTTCTTC. This sequence encodes CATSRSEQGNEQFF.